This T cell receptor beta chain appears in the sequencing data of a study of shared clonotypes between healthy human individuals. The protocol was immunoSEQ multiplex PCR, while the TCRdb copy is restricted to in-frame clones and leaves out a portion. Of roughly 890,000 clones listed, around 92% are singletons. Selected positively for CCR7 and CD45RO-negative, naive CD8 cells excluded terminally differentiated effector memory CD45RA+ cells. Sequencing used naive CD8+ T cells sorted from blood. The receptor was isolated from a man younger than 40 in good health.

The chain's CDR3 is CASSSTQTGRAYEQYF. DNA for the CDR3: TGTGCCAGCAGCTCGACCCAGACAGGGAGGGCCTACGAGCAGTACTTC. The J gene is TRBJ2-7, the V gene TRBV13; D is tentatively TRBD1 or TRBD2 (7 bases each). Trimming removed 4 bases at V and 2 bases at J, with 18 bases between. Per germline, CDR1 PRHDT and CDR2 FYEKMQ (reference sequence). This CDR3 has 16 residues.